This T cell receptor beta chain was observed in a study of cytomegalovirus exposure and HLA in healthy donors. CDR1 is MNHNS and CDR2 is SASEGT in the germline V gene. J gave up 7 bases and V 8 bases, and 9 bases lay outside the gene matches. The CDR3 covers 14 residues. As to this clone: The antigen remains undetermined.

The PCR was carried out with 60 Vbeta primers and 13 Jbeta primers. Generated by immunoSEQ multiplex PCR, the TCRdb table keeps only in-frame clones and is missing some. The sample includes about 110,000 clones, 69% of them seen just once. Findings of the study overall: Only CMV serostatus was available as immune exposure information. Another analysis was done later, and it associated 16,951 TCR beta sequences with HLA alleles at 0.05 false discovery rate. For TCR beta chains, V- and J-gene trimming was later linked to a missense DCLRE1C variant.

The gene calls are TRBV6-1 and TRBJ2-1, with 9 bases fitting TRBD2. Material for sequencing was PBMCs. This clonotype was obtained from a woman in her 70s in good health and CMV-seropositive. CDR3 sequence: CASVLQRGENEQFF. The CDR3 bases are TGTGCCAGCGTTCTTCAGCGGGGGGAGAATGAGCAGTTCTTC.